These 8 T cell receptor beta chains were sequenced from one sample in a study of cytomegalovirus exposure and HLA in healthy donors. The PCR contained 60 Vbeta and 13 Jbeta primers. The data were produced by immunoSEQ multiplex PCR, yet TCRdb's version contains in-frame clones alone and is incomplete. In the table there are 150,000 to 200,000 clones, 80% of which are singletons. The specimen sequenced was PBMCs. These receptors were taken from a woman aged 35 to 49 in good health and CMV-seronegative.

This clone was picked up a small number of times. CDR3 sequence reads: CASSRTGARIGGYTF. The CDR3 DNA reads TGCGCCAGCAGCCGGACAGGGGCCAGGATCGGGGGCTACACCTTC. The V gene is TRBV4-3, the J gene TRBJ1-2; 9 bases are a match to TRBD1. Trimming cost V 4 bases and J 8 bases; bases outside gene matches: 11. The germline V gene has CDR1 LGHNA and CDR2 YSLEER. The CDR3 extends over 15 amino acids.

This chain uses TRBV21-1 with TRBJ2-7; the table's D call of TRBD1 was not tested on the DNA. TRBV21-1 is described as a pseudogene. The CDR3 spans 15 residues. In nucleotides, the CDR3 is TGTGCCAGCAGCAAAGGAAGCCGGGACAGGGGTGAGCAGTACTTC. Translated: CASSKGSRDRGEQYF.

The V and J genes are TRBV28 and TRBJ2-6; 7 nucleotides line up with TRBD1. This CDR3 contains 19 residues. Germline V gene lookup returns CDR1 MDHEN and CDR2 SYDVKM. J lost 5 bases, V lost 3 bases, and 16 bases had no gene match. CDR3 protein: CASSFRIRDRGTWANVLTF. In DNA, the CDR3 is TGTGCCAGCAGTTTTCGAATCCGGGACAGAGGTACCTGGGCCAACGTCCTGACTTTC.

V and J are TRBV7-2 and TRBJ2-5; the match to TRBD2 covers 7 bases. Germline V gene sequence: CDR1 SGHTA, CDR2 FQGNSA. The V gene end was trimmed by 1 base and the J gene end by 5 bases; junction bases not matched to a gene: 10. The CDR3 length is 16 residues. The DNA of the CDR3 is TGTGCCAGCAGCTTAGGACTAGCCTTAGAGGGGGAGACCCAGTACTTC. This codes for CASSLGLALEGETQYF.

Note on this clone: The junction and the germline gene differ at one end; a read error may be behind it. The chain is built from TRBV7-7 and TRBJ2-2; 10 bases match TRBD2. CDR1 SSHAT and CDR2 FNYEAQ come from the germline V gene (reference sequence). The CDR3 covers 16 residues. In DNA, the CDR3 is TGTGCTAGCAGCTTAGCGGGAGGAGGGCTCACCGGGGAGCTGTTTTTT. It is translated as CASSLAGGGLTGELFF. Looking up the rest from reference TRBV7-7 and TRBJ2-2 gives the full variable domain: GAGVSQSPRYKVTKRGQDVTLRCDPISSHATLYWYQQALGQGPEFLTYFNYEAQPDKSGLPSDRFSAERPEGSISTLTIQRTEQRDSAMYRCASSLAGGGLTGELFFGEGSRLTVL.

The J gene is TRBJ2-4, the V gene TRBV5-6; the match to TRBD2 covers 13 bases. This CDR3 contains 19 residues. Germline trimming cut 0 bases from V and 7 bases from J; bases unmatched to any gene: 13. The germline V gene has CDR1 SGHDT and CDR2 YYEEEE. CDR3 sequence (DNA): TGTGCCAGCAGCTTGGGGACTAGCGGGAGTATGTTATCGGGGAACATTCAGTACTTC. This sequence encodes CASSLGTSGSMLSGNIQYF.

This sequence joins TRBV6-5 and TRBJ1-4; 9 nucleotides match TRBD1. This CDR3 contains 14 residues. Trimming cost V 6 bases and J 3 bases; bases outside gene matches: 2. In germline, CDR1 is MNHEY, CDR2 SVGAGI. For the CDR3, the DNA is TGTGCCAGCAGGAGACAGGGGGCTAATGAAAAACTGTTTTTT. Amino acids: CASRRQGANEKLFF.

This clone has more than one count but fewer than ten. The chain recombines TRBV5-1 with TRBJ2-3; 10 nucleotides align to TRBD1. With 0 bases clipped from V and 2 bases from J, the junction kept 3 bases outside the gene matches. The germline V gene has CDR1 SGHRS and CDR2 YFSETQ. The CDR3 is made up of 16 amino acids. This CDR3 is CASSLDGTGDTDTQYF. CDR3 in DNA: TGCGCCAGCAGCTTGGACGGGACAGGGGACACAGATACGCAGTATTTT.